Ten or more counts support the clone carrying this TCR beta chain. What it recognizes is unknown. With the library built for alpha chains, this beta chain is off target and its frequency is not meaningful. Time point here: sample taken at primary tumor resection. Samples were obtained from about 72 donors, all untreated early-stage non-small cell lung cancer patients. This entry comes from a study of spatial heterogeneity in lung cancer. Study-level results: Mutation counts in tumors were tracked by counts of expanded intratumoral alpha and beta TCRs.

Every cDNA TCR molecule received its own unique molecular identifier. TCRdb ran MiXCR on the 5' RACE reads and lists one entry per CDR3 protein. The profile covers about 7,400 distinct CDR3 sequences, with 14% appearing a single time and around 10% taken by the ten largest. This receptor was identified in a female donor with early-stage non-small cell lung cancer. The input for sequencing was lung tumor tissue, taken at surgery.

The CDR3 DNA reads TGTGCCACCAACCAAGTGGGGGCCCAGGGCTACACCTTC. Protein: CATNQVGAQGYTF. The chain links TRBV10-3 to TRBJ1-2; weak D call: TRBD1 (6 bases). Germline V gene sequence: CDR1 ENHRY, CDR2 SYGVKD. The CDR3 extends over 13 amino acids. Trimming pared 10 bases from V and 8 bases from J, leaving 20 bases between.